This T cell receptor beta chain appears in the sequencing data of a study of blood T cell repertoires in COVID-19. The junction had 0 bases not matched to a gene; V was cut back by 0 bases and J by 2 bases. Germline V gene lookup returns CDR1 SGHRS and CDR2 YFSETQ. The length of the CDR3 is 14 residues. Residents of 24 US areas, aged about 18 to 95 years, made up the participants. Cohort 3 recovered donors had two negative PCRs, clearance, or symptom resolution. Sequencing was performed with immunoSEQ multiplex PCR; in TCRdb, only in-frame clones are kept and a portion is missing. The sample holds 250,000 to 350,000 clones, 92% seen once. Comment on this clone: Other nucleotide sequences from this sample produce the same CDR3.

The sequencing input was PBMCs or T cells enriched from blood (not recorded which). The TCR comes from a woman in her twenties or thirties who had recovered from COVID-19. The chain combines TRBV5-1 with TRBJ1-2, with TRBD1 matching 8 bases. The chain's CDR3 is CASSLGQGNYGYTF. CDR3 in DNA: TGCGCCAGCAGCTTGGGACAGGGGAACTATGGCTACACCTTC. Full variable domain (remainder filled in from reference TRBV5-1 and TRBJ1-2): KAGVTQTPRYLIKTRGQQVTLSCSPISGHRSVSWYQQTPGQGLQFLFEYFSETQRNKGNFPGRFSGRQFSNSRSEMNVSTLELGDSALYLCASSLGQGNYGYTFGSGTRLTVV.